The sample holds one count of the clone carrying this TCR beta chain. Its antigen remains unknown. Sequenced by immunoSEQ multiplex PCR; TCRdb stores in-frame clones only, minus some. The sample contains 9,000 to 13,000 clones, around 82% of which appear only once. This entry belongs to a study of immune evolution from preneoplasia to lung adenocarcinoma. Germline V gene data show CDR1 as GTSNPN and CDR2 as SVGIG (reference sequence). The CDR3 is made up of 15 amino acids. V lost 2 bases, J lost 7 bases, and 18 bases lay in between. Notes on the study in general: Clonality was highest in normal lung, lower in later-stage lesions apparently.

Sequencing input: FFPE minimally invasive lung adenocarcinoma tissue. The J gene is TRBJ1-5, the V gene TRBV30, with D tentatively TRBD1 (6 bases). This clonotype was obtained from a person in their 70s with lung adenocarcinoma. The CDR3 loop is CAWSPPGAGGQPQHF. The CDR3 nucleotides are TGTGCCTGGAGTCCCCCAGGGGCAGGAGGACAGCCCCAGCATTTT.